What follows are 19 T cell receptor beta chains derived from one specimen sequenced in a study of OX40 agonist ivuxolimab in advanced cancers. Only in-frame clones appear in the TCRdb table, and some are missing; sequencing was by immunoSEQ multiplex PCR. This repertoire shows some 80,000 clones, more than 90% found once; its top ten account for around 4.8%. The starting material was CD4+ or CD8+ T cells sorted from blood, obtained in a trial of the OX40 agonist ivuxolimab. The source of these receptors is an adult with an advanced solid tumor such as melanoma, head and neck, liver or kidney cancer.

J is TRBJ1-5 and V is TRBV18; D unresolved. V was pared by 3 bases and J by 7 bases, with 13 bases between. The CDR3 is made up of 14 amino acids. The germline gives CDR1 KGHSH, CDR2 LQKENI. The chain's CDR3 is CASSPAALSQPQHF. The CDR3 DNA is TGTGCCAGCTCACCCGCCGCCCTTAGCCAGCCCCAGCATTTT.

This clone was seen just once. The chain has TRBV4-3 and TRBJ1-2; 9 positions agree with TRBD1. This CDR3 has 15 amino acids. The germline CDR1 and CDR2 sequences are LGHNA and YSLEER. J gave up 5 bases and V 0 bases, and 4 bases lay outside the gene matches. The CDR3 bases are TGCGCCAGCAGCCAAGATGACAGGGGGAGTTATGGCTACACCTTC. It yields the protein CASSQDDRGSYGYTF.

This rearrangement joins TRBV9 to TRBJ1-1; the match to TRBD1 covers 7 bases. CDR3 length: 13 residues. After removal of 3 bases from V and 6 bases from J, the junction contained 5 bases not matched to a gene. The germline gives CDR1 SGDLS, CDR2 YYNGEE. CDR3 DNA: TGTGCCAGCAGCGCGTACCAGGGGGCTGAAGCTTTCTTT. This sequence encodes CASSAYQGAEAFF.

J is TRBJ2-1 and V is TRBV5-1; D might be TRBD1 or TRBD2, each matching 5 bases. Trimming left V 0 bases short and J 8 bases short, with 15 bases between. The CDR3 runs to 15 residues. CDR1 and CDR2 (germline): SGHRS, YFSETQ. CDR3: CASSLGGASFHEQFF. DNA for the CDR3: TGCGCCAGCAGCTTGGGAGGGGCTAGCTTCCATGAGCAGTTCTTC.

V and J are TRBV7-8 and TRBJ1-2, with D unclear. This CDR3 is 14 amino acids long. The germline gives CDR1 SGHVS, CDR2 FQNEAQ. The V gene lost 1 base and the J gene lost 0 bases, with 6 bases spanning the gap. CDR3 DNA: TGTGCCAGCAGCTTAGGGGCAGCTAACTATGGCTACACCTTC. Translation gives CASSLGAANYGYTF.

This chain uses TRBV16 with TRBJ2-3; D remains unclear. Germline CDR1 KGHSY, CDR2 FQNENV. V was clipped by 4 bases and J by 2 bases, with 4 bases between them. The CDR3 is 12 amino acids. The CDR3 loop is CASSRDTDTQYF. The CDR3 bases are TGTGCCAGCAGCCGGGACACAGATACGCAGTATTTT.

The rearrangement links TRBV7-2 to TRBJ1-2; D is uncertain. Germline V gene lookup returns CDR1 SGHTA and CDR2 FQGNSA. The CDR3 spans 14 residues. The V end lost 1 base, the J end lost 8 bases, and 14 bases lay between the germline ends. CDR3 sequence reads: CASSLDSALGGYTF. CDR3 nucleotides: TGTGCCAGCAGCTTAGATTCTGCGCTAGGAGGCTACACCTTC.

This clone was detected ten times or more. V gene TRBV19 combines with J gene TRBJ2-1; D may be TRBD1 (6 bases). Germline V gene lookup returns CDR1 LNHDA and CDR2 SQIVND (reference sequence). Deletions cut 7 bases from V and 6 bases from J, with 22 bases between. CDR3 size: 16 residues. The CDR3 DNA is TGTGCCAGTAAGGCATCCGGGACACCCGGTTTCAATGAGCAGTTCTTC. It specifies CASKASGTPGFNEQFF. The full variable domain, rest sourced from reference TRBV19 and TRBJ2-1, is DGGITQSPKYLFRKEGQNVTLSCEQNLNHDAMYWYRQDPGQGLRLIYYSQIVNDFQKGDIAEGYSVSREKKESFPLTVTSAQKNPTAFYLCASKASGTPGFNEQFFGPGTRLTVL.

The gene calls are TRBV6-1 and TRBJ1-5; D gene uncertain. Per the germline V gene, CDR1 is MNHNS and CDR2 is SASEGT. V lost 5 bases and J lost 0, with 2 bases in between. The CDR3 extends over 12 amino acids. For the CDR3, the DNA is TGTGCCAGCAGTATTAGCAATCAGCCCCAGCATTTT. As protein: CASSISNQPQHF.

A note on this clone: The germline gene is not matched at one end of the junction; a read error may be the cause. J is TRBJ1-5 and V is TRBV28; D gene unclear. The CDR3 has 12 residues. From germline, CDR1 is MDHEN and CDR2 SYDVKM. CDR3 sequence reads: CASSLRVGLTYF. The CDR3 bases are TGTGCCAGCAGTTTAAGGGTCGGCCTAACGTATTTT.

The rearrangement joins TRBV14 to TRBJ2-5; 8 positions match TRBD2. V was clipped by 0 bases and J by 3 bases; unmatched bases: 3. The CDR3 extends over 15 amino acids. Germline-derived CDR1 and CDR2 are SGHDN and FVKESK. The CDR3 sequence is CASSQEPGGEETQYF. The DNA for the CDR3 is TGTGCCAGCAGCCAAGAACCGGGAGGGGAAGAGACCCAGTACTTC.

This chain's CDR3 is CASSLRPNTEAFF. CDR3 nucleotides: TGTGCCAGCAGTTTAAGACCGAACACTGAAGCTTTCTTT. This chain uses TRBV28 with TRBJ1-1; D is unclear. Germline V lookup: CDR1 MDHEN, CDR2 SYDVKM. V was pared by 2 bases and J by 1 base, with 5 bases between. The CDR3 consists of 13 residues.

This chain links TRBV28 with TRBJ1-1; D remains ambiguous. V was trimmed by 7 bases and J by 1 base, leaving 16 bases between them. Germline loops: CDR1 MDHEN, CDR2 SYDVKM. The CDR3 spans 15 residues. The CDR3 DNA reads TGTGCCAGCATCCCCACAAGAGGGCCGAACACTGAAGCTTTCTTT. This sequence encodes CASIPTRGPNTEAFF. The variable domain in full, with the rest retrieved from reference TRBV28 and TRBJ1-1, is DVKVTQSSRYLVKRTGEKVFLECVQDMDHENMFWYRQDPGLGLRLIYFSYDVKMKEKGDIPEGYSVSREKKERFSLILESASTNQTSMYLCASIPTRGPNTEAFFGQGTRLTVV.

The gene calls are TRBV28 and TRBJ2-2; 8 bases are a match to TRBD2. From germline, CDR1 is MDHEN and CDR2 SYDVKM. This CDR3 is 15 amino acids long. J lost 5 bases, V lost 6 bases, and 8 bases had no gene match. DNA of the CDR3: TGTGCCAGCAGCAACCCGGGACTAGTGACCGGGGAGCTGTTTTTT. Translation: CASSNPGLVTGELFF.

CDR3 DNA: TGTGCCAGCAGTTACTCGGTAGTAAACACTGAAGCTTTCTTT. Protein: CASSYSVVNTEAFF. The rearrangement uses TRBV6-5 and TRBJ1-1; D uncertain. Germline CDR1 and CDR2: MNHEY and SVGAGI. The ends were cut back, 0 bases at V and 2 bases at J, with 7 bases in the middle. This CDR3 spans 14 amino acids.

The chain uses TRBV28 and TRBJ2-7; the match to TRBD2 covers 11 bases. Germline lookup yields CDR1 MDHEN and CDR2 SYDVKM. V dropped 5 bases and J dropped 3; count of bases not matched to a gene: 12. CDR3 length: 17 residues. This chain's CDR3 is CASSVGGASGRLYEQYF. The CDR3 nucleotides read TGTGCCAGCAGTGTAGGTGGGGCTAGCGGGAGGCTCTACGAGCAGTACTTC.

The chain is built from TRBV19 and TRBJ2-2; D is unresolved. The CDR3 contains 16 residues. Germline-derived CDR1 and CDR2 are LNHDA and SQIVND (reference sequence). Trimming left V 5 bases short and J 0 bases short, with 13 bases between. This CDR3 is CASSSIALSNTGELFF. Written as DNA, the CDR3 is TGTGCCAGTAGTTCTATAGCATTGTCGAACACCGGGGAGCTGTTTTTT.

The gene calls are TRBV30 and TRBJ1-1; 8 bases map to TRBD1. The CDR3 loop spans 11 amino acids. Germline CDR1 GTSNPN, CDR2 SVGIG (reference sequence). The V and J ends lost 8 bases and 5 bases, in that order; junction bases with no gene match: 4. The CDR3 sequence is CAGQGWTEAFF. The DNA for the CDR3 is TGTGCCGGACAGGGTTGGACTGAAGCTTTCTTT.

This clone was counted once. The J gene is TRBJ1-3, the V gene TRBV5-1, with D possibly being TRBD1 (6 bases). The germline gives CDR1 SGHRS, CDR2 YFSETQ. This CDR3 has 15 residues. V lost 2 bases, J lost 0 bases, and 9 bases lay in between. The CDR3 region has the DNA TGCGCCAGCAGCTTTCAGGGGAACTCTGGAAACACCATATATTTT. Encoded protein: CASSFQGNSGNTIYF.